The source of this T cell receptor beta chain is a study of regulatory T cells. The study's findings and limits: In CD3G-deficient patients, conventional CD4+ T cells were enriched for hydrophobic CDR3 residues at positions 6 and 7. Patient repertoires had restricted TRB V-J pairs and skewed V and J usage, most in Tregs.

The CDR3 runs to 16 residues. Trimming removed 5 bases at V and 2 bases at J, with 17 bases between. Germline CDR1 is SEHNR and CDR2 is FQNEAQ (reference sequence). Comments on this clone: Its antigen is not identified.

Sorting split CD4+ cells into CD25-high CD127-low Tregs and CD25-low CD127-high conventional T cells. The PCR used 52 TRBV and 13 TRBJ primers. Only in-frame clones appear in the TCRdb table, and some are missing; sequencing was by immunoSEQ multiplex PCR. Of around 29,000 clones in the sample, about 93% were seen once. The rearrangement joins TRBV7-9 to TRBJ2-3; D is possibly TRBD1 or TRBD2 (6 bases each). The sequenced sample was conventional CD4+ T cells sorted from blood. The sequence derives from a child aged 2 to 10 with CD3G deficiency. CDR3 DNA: TGTGCCAGCAGCCGGGGGCGGGGCGATTCCACAGATACGCAGTATTTT. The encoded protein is CASSRGRGDSTDTQYF.